Reported below is one T cell receptor (beta chain). This entry is derived from a study of response to subunit inactivated influenza vaccine. TCRdb redid the calling of the RT-PCR reads with MiXCR, one entry per CDR3 protein. The repertoire holds around 750,000 distinct CDR3 sequences, with roughly 20% as singletons. Germline assignment: CDR1 MNHNS and CDR2 SASEGT. CDR3 length: 15 amino acids. Trimming stripped 1 base from V and 4 bases from J, with 13 bases between. The chain has TRBV6-1 and TRBJ1-2, with unresolved D. This receptor was taken from a man aged 45 to 65 who received an inactivated influenza vaccine. The starting material was PBMCs from blood, obtained 4 to 6 days after vaccination. This chain's CDR3 is CASSEVVVTAYGYTF. The CDR3 DNA is TGTGCCAGCAGTGAAGTTGTGGTAACAGCCTATGGCTACACCTTC.